The entry below gives a single TCR beta chain sequence along with its context. The antigen remains undetermined. The data belong to a study of T cell responses to AZD1222 COVID-19 vaccine. Points from the study as a whole: In the spike-specific TCR repertoire, nearly half reportedly target unmutated variant regions. The donors showed a predominance of white British ancestry and of females, with possible underestimation of clonal diversity.

TCRdb's copy holds only in-frame clones and misses some; the assay was immunoSEQ multiplex PCR. The table records fewer than 150,000 clones, roughly 93% of them present only once. Some second doses came at about 4 weeks and others at about 12 weeks; these were pooled. The CDR3 spans 14 residues. Germline lookup yields CDR1 SGHNT and CDR2 YYREEE (reference sequence). Between the trimmed V and J ends, which lost 2 bases and 3 bases, there was a span of 11 bases. The rearrangement joins TRBV5-4 to TRBJ1-1; D unresolved. The material sequenced was peripheral blood, taken 28 days after the second AZD1222 dose. The sequence was obtained from an adult who received the AZD1222 COVID-19 vaccine. The CDR3 DNA reads as TGTGCCAGCAGCTTTTACCTCAATGACACTGAAGCTTTCTTT. This gives the protein CASSFYLNDTEAFF.